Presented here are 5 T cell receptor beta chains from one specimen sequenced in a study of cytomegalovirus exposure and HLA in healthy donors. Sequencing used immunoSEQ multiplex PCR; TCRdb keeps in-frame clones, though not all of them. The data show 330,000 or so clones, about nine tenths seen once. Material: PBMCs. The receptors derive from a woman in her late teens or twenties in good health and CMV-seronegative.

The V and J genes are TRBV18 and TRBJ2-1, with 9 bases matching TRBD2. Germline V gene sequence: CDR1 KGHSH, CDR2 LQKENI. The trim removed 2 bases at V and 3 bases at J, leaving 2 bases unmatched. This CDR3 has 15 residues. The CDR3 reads CASSPRREGYNEQFF. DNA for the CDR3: TGTGCCAGCTCACCAAGGCGGGAGGGCTACAATGAGCAGTTCTTC. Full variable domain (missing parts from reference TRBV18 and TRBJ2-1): NAGVMQNPRHLVRRRGQEARLRCSPMKGHSHVYWYRQLPEEGLKFMVYLQKENIIDESGMPKERFSAEFPKEGPSILRIQQVVRGDSAAYFCASSPRREGYNEQFFGPGTRLTVL.

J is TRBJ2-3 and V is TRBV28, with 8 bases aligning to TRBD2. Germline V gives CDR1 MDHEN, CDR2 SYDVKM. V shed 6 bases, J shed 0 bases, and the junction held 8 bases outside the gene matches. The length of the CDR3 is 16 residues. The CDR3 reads CASSPPLAVSTDTQYF. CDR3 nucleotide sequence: TGTGCCAGCAGCCCCCCACTAGCGGTTAGCACAGATACGCAGTATTTT.

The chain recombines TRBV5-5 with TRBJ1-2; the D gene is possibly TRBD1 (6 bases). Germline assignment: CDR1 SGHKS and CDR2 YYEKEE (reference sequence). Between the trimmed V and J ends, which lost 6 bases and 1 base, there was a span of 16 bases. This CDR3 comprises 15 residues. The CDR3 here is CASTPRSDSNYGYTF. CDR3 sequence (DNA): TGTGCCAGCACCCCCCGTTCGGACAGTAACTATGGCTACACCTTC.

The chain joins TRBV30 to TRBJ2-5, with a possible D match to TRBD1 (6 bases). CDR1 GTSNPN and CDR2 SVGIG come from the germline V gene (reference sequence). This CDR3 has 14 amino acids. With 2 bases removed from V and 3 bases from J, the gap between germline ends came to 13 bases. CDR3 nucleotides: TGTGCCTGGAGTCTCCGGGGACAAGAAGAGACCCAGTACTTC. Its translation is CAWSLRGQEETQYF. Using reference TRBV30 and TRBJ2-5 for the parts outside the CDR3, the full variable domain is SQTIHQWPATLVQPVGSPLSLECTVEGTSNPNLYWYRQAAGRGLQLLFYSVGIGQISSEVPQNLSASRPQDRQFILSSKKLLLSDSGFYLCAWSLRGQEETQYFGPGTRLLVL.

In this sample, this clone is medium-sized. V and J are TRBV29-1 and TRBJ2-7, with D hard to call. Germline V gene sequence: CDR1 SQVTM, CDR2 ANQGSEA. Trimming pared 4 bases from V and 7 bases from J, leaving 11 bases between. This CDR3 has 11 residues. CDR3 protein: CSVGALWEQYF. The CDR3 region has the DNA TGCAGCGTTGGAGCGTTGTGGGAGCAGTACTTC.